Below, 22 T cell receptor beta chains from the same sample are listed, as sequenced in a study of blood T cell repertoires in COVID-19. Clones were read by immunoSEQ multiplex PCR, and TCRdb kept only the in-frame ones, dropping some. The sample has fewer than 200,000 clones; roughly 81% are singletons. Sequenced: peripheral blood. All receptors come from an elderly woman with COVID-19, enrolled during active disease.

The CDR3 loop reads CASSLELGTEAFF. The CDR3 DNA reads TGCGCCAGCAGCTTGGAACTAGGAACTGAAGCTTTCTTT. The V call is TRBV5-1, the J call TRBJ1-1; D unclear. V lost 0 bases, J lost 5 bases, and 8 bases lay in between. Germline V CDR1 and CDR2: SGHRS, YFSETQ. The length of the CDR3 is 13 residues.

The chain uses TRBV29-1 and TRBJ1-1; D might be TRBD1 (6 bases). The V gene lost 8 bases and the J gene lost 5 bases, with 15 bases spanning the gap. Per the germline V gene, CDR1 is SQVTM and CDR2 is ANQGSEA. The length of the CDR3 is 12 residues. The CDR3 nucleotides are TGCAGCATGACGCGGGGGCTTACTGAAGCTTTCTTT. This sequence encodes CSMTRGLTEAFF.

This clone was seen just once. The chain combines TRBV6-5 with TRBJ1-1; TRBD1 agrees at 8 bases. Per the germline V gene, CDR1 is MNHEY and CDR2 is SVGAGI. The trim removed 6 bases at V and 0 bases at J, leaving 6 bases unmatched. There are 15 residues in the CDR3. The chain's CDR3 is CASRVGQDMNTEAFF. The CDR3 nucleotides read TGTGCCAGCAGGGTGGGACAGGACATGAACACTGAAGCTTTCTTT.

The genes are TRBV27 and TRBJ2-1; 10 positions agree with TRBD1. The germline CDR1 and CDR2 sequences are MNHEY and SMNVEV (reference sequence). The V segment lost 6 bases and the J segment 2 bases; nucleotides outside the gene matches: 7. The CDR3 runs 16 residues. The CDR3 DNA sequence: TGTGCCAGCAGAATCGACGGGACAGGGGCCTACAATGAGCAGTTCTTC. Its protein product is CASRIDGTGAYNEQFF.

V and J are TRBV18 and TRBJ2-1; 7 positions agree with TRBD1. This CDR3 is 15 amino acids long. V trimming: 6 bases; J trimming: 1 base; junction bases outside the gene matches: 6. The germline gives CDR1 KGHSH, CDR2 LQKENI. CDR3 sequence (DNA): TGTGCCAGCTCTTCGACAGGGCCATCCTACAATGAGCAGTTCTTC. Translating it yields CASSSTGPSYNEQFF.

The V call is TRBV6-5, the J call TRBJ2-7, with 10 bases identical to TRBD2. The V segment lost 6 bases and the J segment 5 bases; nucleotides outside the gene matches: 10. CDR1 is MNHEY, CDR2 SVGAGI, per germline. The CDR3 is 15 amino acids. This CDR3 is CASSQTSGVWDEQYF. As DNA, the CDR3 is TGTGCCAGCAGCCAAACTAGCGGGGTCTGGGACGAGCAGTACTTC.

With respect to this clone: This specimen includes other DNA sequences encoding the same CDR3. V usage is TRBV6-2 or TRBV6-3 and J usage is TRBJ2-7, with TRBD2 matching 7 bases. This CDR3 has 13 amino acids. CDR1 and CDR2 (germline): MNHEY, SVGEGT. Unmatched junction bases numbered 1, after V lost 5 bases and J lost 0 bases. DNA of the CDR3: TGTGCCAGCAGTAGCGGGAACTCCTACGAGCAGTACTTC. Protein: CASSSGNSYEQYF.

This sequence joins TRBV18 and TRBJ2-6; 13 bases map to TRBD2. The CDR3 runs to 18 residues. Germline V gene sequence: CDR1 KGHSH, CDR2 LQKENI. The trim removed 4 bases at V and 4 bases at J, leaving 7 bases unmatched. CDR3 sequence reads: CASSRGLAGVAGANVLTF. CDR3 sequence (DNA): TGTGCCAGCTCACGTGGACTAGCGGGAGTAGCAGGGGCCAACGTCCTGACTTTC.

The chain combines TRBV29-1 with TRBJ2-1; 7 positions match TRBD2. Germline CDR1 reads SQVTM; CDR2 reads ANQGSEA. The CDR3 is 16 residues long. V lost 3 bases to trimming and J lost 0 bases; unmatched junction nucleotides: 8. CDR3 coding DNA: TGCAGCGTTGAGGATGGGAGGGCCAGCTCCTACAATGAGCAGTTCTTC. Protein sequence: CSVEDGRASSYNEQFF.

This chain uses TRBV10-3 with TRBJ2-1, with D possibly TRBD1 on 6 matching bases. Trimming removed 2 bases at V and 8 bases at J, with 10 bases between. Germline loops: CDR1 ENHRY, CDR2 SYGVKD. CDR3 length: 13 residues. CDR3 in amino acids: CAISERTDDEQFF. Written as DNA, the CDR3 is TGTGCCATCAGTGAGAGGACAGACGATGAGCAGTTCTTC.

The chain couples TRBV19 to TRBJ2-3; TRBD2 is a possible D gene (6 bases). In germline, CDR1 is LNHDA, CDR2 SQIVND (reference sequence). Between the trimmed V and J ends, which lost 1 base and 4 bases, there was a span of 15 bases. This CDR3 is built from 16 residues. DNA for the CDR3: TGTGCCAGTAGTATAGGGGTCGGCGGGGCCGCAGATACGCAGTATTTT. The encoded protein is CASSIGVGGAADTQYF.

The J gene is TRBJ1-2, the V gene TRBV30, with 8 bases aligning to TRBD1. Germline lookup yields CDR1 GTSNPN and CDR2 SVGIG (reference sequence). This CDR3 has 13 amino acids. Unmatched junction bases numbered 7, after V lost 4 bases and J lost 6 bases. CDR3 DNA: TGTGCCTGGATGGTCCAGGGGGCCCATGGCTACACCTTC. Protein product: CAWMVQGAHGYTF.

The V and J genes are TRBV5-1 and TRBJ1-4; D is perhaps TRBD1 (5 bases). CDR3 length: 16 residues. V was pared by 5 bases and J by 0 bases, with 14 bases between. Germline V gene data show CDR1 as SGHRS and CDR2 as YFSETQ. In DNA, the CDR3 is TGCGCCAGCAGTACCAACCTACAGGCAACTAATGAAAAACTGTTTTTT. Translating gives CASSTNLQATNEKLFF.

The chain employs TRBV5-8 and TRBJ1-5; D call uncertain. Germline assignment: CDR1 SGHTS and CDR2 YDEGEE. The V and J ends lost 3 bases and 9 bases respectively, with 16 bases between them. The CDR3 has 14 residues. CDR3 nucleotide sequence: TGTGCCAGCAGCTCGAGGGAGGGTGAGGGGCCCCAGCATTTT. It codes for CASSSREGEGPQHF.

The chain uses TRBV19 and TRBJ1-5; a possible D gene is TRBD1 (5 bases). In germline, CDR1 is LNHDA, CDR2 SQIVND (reference sequence). Trimming pared 9 bases from V and 2 bases from J, leaving 14 bases between. This CDR3 contains 14 residues. CDR3 DNA sequence: TGTGCCAGCCTCCTCAGGGCTGGCAATCAGCCCCAGCATTTT. Protein sequence: CASLLRAGNQPQHF.

The V and J genes are TRBV6-5 and TRBJ2-3, with D possibly being TRBD1 (5 bases). The CDR3 loop spans 13 amino acids. The V gene lost 6 bases and the J gene lost 1 base, with 8 bases spanning the gap. Germline V gene data show CDR1 as MNHEY and CDR2 as SVGAGI. This CDR3 is CASRTDGTDTQYF. CDR3 DNA: TGTGCCAGCAGGACAGACGGCACAGATACGCAGTATTTT.

This rearrangement joins TRBV30 to TRBJ2-7; the D gene is possibly TRBD1 (6 bases). This CDR3 has 11 amino acids. CDR1 is GTSNPN, CDR2 SVGIG, per germline (reference sequence). V was trimmed by 8 bases and J by 12 bases, leaving 20 bases between them. CDR3 in DNA: TGTGCCCTGGATAAAACAGGGAGAGGGTACTTC. Protein: CALDKTGRGYF.

This chain links TRBV11-3 with TRBJ2-3, with 9 bases that match TRBD2. The V and J ends lost 5 bases and 4 bases, in that order; junction bases with no gene match: 22. CDR1 is SGHNT and CDR2 is YENEEA in the germline V gene. This CDR3 has 20 residues. In DNA form, the CDR3 reads TGTGCCAGCAGCAAAGGGGTTGGGACTAGCCCGGGAGACTCGGCAGATACGCAGTATTTT. This sequence encodes CASSKGVGTSPGDSADTQYF.

V gene TRBV7-6 combines with J gene TRBJ1-6, with D hard to call. With 1 base removed from V and 4 bases from J, the gap between germline ends came to 11 bases. Germline V lookup: CDR1 SGHVS, CDR2 FNYEAQ. The CDR3 runs to 16 residues. The CDR3 loop is CASSLGQQAYNSPLHF. CDR3 nucleotide sequence: TGTGCCAGCAGCTTAGGTCAGCAGGCGTATAATTCACCCCTCCACTTT.

This chain uses TRBV5-4 with TRBJ2-3; 11 nucleotides line up with TRBD2. The CDR3 runs to 18 residues. V trimming: 4 bases; J trimming: 0 bases; junction bases outside the gene matches: 10. Germline lookup yields CDR1 SGHNT and CDR2 YYREEE (reference sequence). The CDR3 DNA reads TGTGCCAGCAGCACAGGGGTTAGCGGGGGGGTTAGCACAGATACGCAGTATTTT. The encoded protein is CASSTGVSGGVSTDTQYF.

The chain combines TRBV12-3 or TRBV12-4 with TRBJ2-1; D ambiguous. Trimming removed 3 bases at V and 10 bases at J, with 13 bases between. The CDR3 sequence is 13 residues long. Here the CDR3 reads CASSLVQVLEQFF. CDR3 nucleotide sequence: TGTGCCAGCAGTTTGGTGCAGGTCTTGGAGCAGTTCTTC.

Only one count was recorded for this clone. This chain connects TRBV11-2 to TRBJ2-3, with D uncertain. This CDR3 has 12 residues. In germline, CDR1 is SGHAT, CDR2 FQNNGV. V lost 5 bases, J lost 6 bases, and 9 bases lay in between. This CDR3 reads CASSHPSDTQYF. Written as DNA, the CDR3 is TGTGCCAGCAGCCACCCAAGCGATACGCAGTATTTT.